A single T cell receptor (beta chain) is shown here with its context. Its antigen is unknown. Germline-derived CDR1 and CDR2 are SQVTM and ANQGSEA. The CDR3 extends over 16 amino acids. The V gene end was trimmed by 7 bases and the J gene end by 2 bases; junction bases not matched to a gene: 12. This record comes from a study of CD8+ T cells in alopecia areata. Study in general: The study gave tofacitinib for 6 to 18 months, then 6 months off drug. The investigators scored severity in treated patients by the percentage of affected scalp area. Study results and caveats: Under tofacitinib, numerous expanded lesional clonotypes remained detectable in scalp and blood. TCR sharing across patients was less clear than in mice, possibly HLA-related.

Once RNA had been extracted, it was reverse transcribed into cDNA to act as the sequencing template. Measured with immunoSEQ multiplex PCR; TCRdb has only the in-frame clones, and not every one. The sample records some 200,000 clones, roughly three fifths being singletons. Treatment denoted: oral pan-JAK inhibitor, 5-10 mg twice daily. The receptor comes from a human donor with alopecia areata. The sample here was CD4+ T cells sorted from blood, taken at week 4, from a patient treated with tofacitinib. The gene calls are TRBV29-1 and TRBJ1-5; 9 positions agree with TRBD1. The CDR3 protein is CSASTGQGLGNQPQHF. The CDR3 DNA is TGCAGCGCCTCGACCGGACAGGGGCTAGGCAATCAGCCCCAGCATTTT. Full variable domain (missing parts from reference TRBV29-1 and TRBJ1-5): SAVISQKPSRDICQRGTSLTIQCQVDSQVTMMFWYRQQPGQSLTLIATANQGSEATYESGFVIDKFPISRPNLTFSTLTVSNMSPEDSSIYLCSASTGQGLGNQPQHFGDGTRLSIL.